Each of the 27 T cell receptor beta chains below was sequenced from the same sample in a study of blood T cell repertoires in COVID-19. Assay used: immunoSEQ multiplex PCR; TCRdb lists only in-frame clones, some missing. The sample includes roughly 65,000 clones, around 80% of them seen just once. The sequenced sample was peripheral blood. The origin of the receptors is a human donor in a cohort sampled during active COVID-19.

The J gene is TRBJ2-7, the V gene TRBV28; 9 bases map to TRBD1. The CDR3 totals 16 residues. Trimming at V came to 3 bases and at J to 2 bases, leaving 8 bases not matched to a gene. The germline V gene encodes CDR1 MDHEN and CDR2 SYDVKM. The DNA of the CDR3 is TGTGCCAGCAGTTTGCCCGCGGGACAGGGAGCCTACGAGCAGTACTTC. Protein sequence: CASSLPAGQGAYEQYF. Using reference TRBV28 and TRBJ2-7 for the parts outside the CDR3, the full variable domain is DVKVTQSSRYLVKRTGEKVFLECVQDMDHENMFWYRQDPGLGLRLIYFSYDVKMKEKGDIPEGYSVSREKKERFSLILESASTNQTSMYLCASSLPAGQGAYEQYFGPGTRLTVT.

This clone was seen only a few times. The V gene is TRBV29-1, the J gene TRBJ2-3; D is ambiguous. In germline, CDR1 is SQVTM, CDR2 ANQGSEA. Trimming shortened V by 5 bases and J by 2 bases, and 11 bases separated the two germline ends. This CDR3 spans 13 amino acids. CDR3 amino acids: CSVLRQVTDTQYF. The CDR3 DNA reads TGCAGCGTTCTACGGCAGGTCACAGATACGCAGTATTTT.

The chain has TRBV2 and TRBJ2-7; D might be TRBD2 (5 bases). V was shortened by 3 bases and J by 5 bases, with 8 bases between the two germline ends. CDR3 size: 12 residues. Germline CDR1 SNHLY, CDR2 FYNNEI. In DNA, the CDR3 is TGTGCCAGCAGTGAGTATAGCGACGAGCAGTACTTC. This sequence encodes CASSEYSDEQYF.

The CDR3 loop reads CAINQGLAGGNEQFF. The CDR3 DNA sequence: TGTGCCATCAATCAGGGACTAGCGGGGGGAAATGAGCAGTTCTTC. The gene calls are TRBV10-3 and TRBJ2-1; 15 bases are a match to TRBD2. CDR3 length: 15 amino acids. J gave up 7 bases and V 7 bases, and 5 bases lay outside the gene matches. Germline V gene lookup returns CDR1 ENHRY and CDR2 SYGVKD.

The chain carries TRBV19 and TRBJ2-3, with 7 bases that match TRBD2. Germline V lookup: CDR1 LNHDA, CDR2 SQIVND (reference sequence). With V trimmed by 9 bases and J by 1 base, 10 bases remained unmatched. The CDR3 has 15 amino acids. CDR3 nucleotides: TGTGCCAGCAGGGAGAGGCTAGCGGGCACAGATACGCAGTATTTT. Translating it yields CASRERLAGTDTQYF.

The V and J genes are TRBV5-8 and TRBJ2-7; 8 bases align to TRBD2. Germline lookup yields CDR1 SGHTS and CDR2 YDEGEE. This CDR3 has 16 residues. V lost 0 bases, J lost 0 bases, and 5 bases stayed unmatched. In DNA, the CDR3 is TGTGCCAGCAGCTTGGTAAGGCGGGGGGCCTCCTACGAGCAGTACTTC. Translating it yields CASSLVRRGASYEQYF.

The chain employs TRBV25-1 and TRBJ2-3; TRBD1 might be the D (6 bases). The V end lost 2 bases, the J end lost 2 bases, and 8 bases lay between the germline ends. Germline V gene data show CDR1 as MGHDK and CDR2 as SYGVNS. This CDR3 spans 14 amino acids. The CDR3 region is CASSEQGNTDTQYF. The CDR3 coding sequence is TGTGCCAGCAGTGAACAGGGGAACACAGATACGCAGTATTTT.

This sequence joins TRBV5-1 and TRBJ1-1; perhaps TRBD1 as D (5 bases). This CDR3 spans 14 amino acids. The germline V gene has CDR1 SGHRS and CDR2 YFSETQ. V was pared by 1 base and J by 6 bases, with 13 bases between. CDR3 in amino acids: CASSLSSEGAEAFF. The CDR3, as DNA: TGCGCCAGCAGCTTGAGTTCGGAAGGGGCTGAAGCTTTCTTT.

V usage is TRBV6-5 and J usage is TRBJ1-4; D remains ambiguous. The V gene's germline CDR1 is MNHEY and CDR2 SVGAGI. Trimming left V 2 bases short and J 10 bases short, with 8 bases between. CDR3 length: 12 residues. The CDR3 DNA reads TGTGCCAGCAGTTACACGCCCGGAAAACTGTTTTTT. As protein: CASSYTPGKLFF.

The chain carries TRBV6-2 or TRBV6-3 and TRBJ2-1; 13 nucleotides match TRBD2. The germline V gene encodes CDR1 MNHEY and CDR2 SVGEGT. This CDR3 region has 15 residues. The ends lost 6 bases at V and 4 bases at J; junction bases unmatched: 3. CDR3 sequence (DNA): TGTGCCAGCAGCCAACTAGCGGGAGGGTACAATGAGCAGTTCTTC. This sequence encodes CASSQLAGGYNEQFF.

The J gene is TRBJ2-3, the V gene TRBV4-2, with D perhaps matching TRBD2 (6 bases). This CDR3 has 18 residues. Per the germline V gene, CDR1 is LGHNA and CDR2 is YNFKEQ. Trimming left V 0 bases short and J 4 bases short, with 20 bases between. The CDR3: CASSQDAEGGSGPDTQYF. DNA for the CDR3: TGTGCCAGCAGCCAAGACGCCGAGGGCGGAAGCGGGCCAGATACGCAGTATTTT.

The V and J genes are TRBV19 and TRBJ2-6, with a weak D call TRBD1 (5 bases). Per the germline V gene, CDR1 is LNHDA and CDR2 is SQIVND (reference sequence). V lost 8 bases and J 1 base, leaving 9 bases between the germline ends. This CDR3 contains 14 residues. The CDR3 protein is CASQGVSGANVLTF. CDR3 nucleotides: TGTGCCAGTCAAGGGGTTTCTGGGGCCAACGTCCTGACTTTC.

V usage is TRBV4-2 and J usage is TRBJ1-3; D unresolved. The CDR3 has 16 amino acids. CDR1 LGHNA and CDR2 YNFKEQ come from the germline V gene. V gave up 0 bases and J gave up 0 bases, with 9 bases separating them. The CDR3 here is CASSQELLSSGNTIYF. DNA for the CDR3: TGTGCCAGCAGCCAAGAACTTCTGTCCTCTGGAAACACCATATATTTT.

The chain has TRBV28 and TRBJ2-6; 11 bases align to TRBD1. Germline V gives CDR1 MDHEN, CDR2 SYDVKM. V trimming: 5 bases; J trimming: 4 bases; junction bases outside the gene matches: 7. This CDR3 has 17 residues. CDR3 protein: CASSNGQGARGANVLTF. The CDR3 DNA reads TGTGCCAGCAGTAATGGACAGGGGGCGAGAGGGGCCAACGTCCTGACTTTC.

The chain uses TRBV2 and TRBJ2-3; 8 bases line up with TRBD2. This CDR3 region has 13 residues. Germline lookup yields CDR1 SNHLY and CDR2 FYNNEI. After removal of 8 bases from V and 1 base from J, the junction contained 2 bases not matched to a gene. The CDR3 DNA reads TGTGCCAGCCTGCGGGAGGGCACAGATACGCAGTATTTT. Translating it yields CASLREGTDTQYF.

The chain couples TRBV7-8 to TRBJ1-5; D unclear. Trimming took off 1 base at V and 7 bases at J, with 8 bases between the two ends. This CDR3 has 13 amino acids. CDR1 and CDR2 from the germline V gene are SGHVS and FQNEAQ. CDR3 nucleotide sequence: TGTGCCAGCAGCTTAGGAGGGCTACAGCCCCAGCATTTT. This translates into CASSLGGLQPQHF.

J is TRBJ1-2 and V is TRBV15; TRBD1 matches 7 bases. CDR1 is LNHNV and CDR2 is YYDKDF in the germline V gene (reference sequence). J lost 4 bases, V lost 0 bases, and 5 bases had no gene match. This CDR3 contains 15 residues. The CDR3 DNA reads TGTGCCACCAGCAGAGAGACAGGGTCGCCCTATGGCTACACCTTC. This translates into CATSRETGSPYGYTF.

This clone was detected a few times. The V and J genes are TRBV6-2 or TRBV6-3 and TRBJ2-7; 11 nucleotides match TRBD2. There are 17 residues in the CDR3. Germline lookup yields CDR1 MNHEY and CDR2 SVGEGT. With V trimmed by 5 bases and J by 2 bases, 11 bases remained unmatched. This CDR3 reads CASSTRPAGLAAYEQYF. The DNA for the CDR3 is TGTGCCAGCAGTACCCGTCCCGCGGGACTAGCGGCCTACGAGCAGTACTTC.

V gene TRBV5-1 combines with J gene TRBJ1-1, with D unclear. With 1 base removed from V and 6 bases from J, the gap between germline ends came to 16 bases. The germline gives CDR1 SGHRS, CDR2 YFSETQ. CDR3 length: 15 residues. The CDR3 coding sequence is TGCGCCAGCAGCTTGTCTCGAAGGGAGGGCTCTGAAGCTTTCTTT. Encoded protein: CASSLSRREGSEAFF.

The table lists this clone with a count of one. This chain connects TRBV28 to TRBJ2-2; 10 bases are shared with TRBD2. Losses at the gene ends were 3 bases for V and 2 bases for J; bases not matched to a gene: 6. The CDR3 runs 17 residues. The V gene's germline CDR1 is MDHEN and CDR2 SYDVKM. The CDR3: CASSFASSGGNTGELFF. The CDR3 DNA follows: TGTGCCAGCAGTTTCGCTTCTAGCGGGGGCAACACCGGGGAGCTGTTTTTT.

The chain is built from TRBV19 and TRBJ2-7; 10 bases match TRBD2. Germline-derived CDR1 and CDR2 are LNHDA and SQIVND (reference sequence). This CDR3 is built from 13 residues. After removal of 4 bases from V and 4 bases from J, the junction contained 1 base not matched to a gene. CDR3: CASSTLAGYEQYF. The CDR3 DNA is TGTGCCAGTAGTACACTAGCGGGATACGAGCAGTACTTC.

This clone was counted a single time. The chain combines TRBV4-3 with TRBJ2-1; 7 bases are a match to TRBD1. With 4 bases clipped from V and 9 bases from J, the junction kept 12 bases outside the gene matches. This CDR3 region has 15 residues. Per germline, CDR1 LGHNA and CDR2 YSLEER. CDR3: CASSPRTGGVVEQFF. DNA of the CDR3: TGCGCCAGCAGCCCCCGGACAGGTGGGGTGGTTGAGCAGTTCTTC.

V usage is TRBV28 and J usage is TRBJ2-7; D uncertain. Germline CDR1 is MDHEN and CDR2 is SYDVKM. V was cut by 2 bases and J by 0 bases, with 8 bases left in between. This CDR3 has 14 residues. The CDR3 spells CASSLLLFSYEQYF. As DNA, the CDR3 is TGTGCCAGCAGTTTACTACTATTCTCCTACGAGCAGTACTTC.

The rearrangement joins TRBV5-1 to TRBJ2-1; 12 bases fit TRBD2. The CDR3 runs to 13 residues. Germline CDR1 SGHRS, CDR2 YFSETQ. The ends lost 8 bases at V and 8 bases at J; junction bases unmatched: 5. This CDR3 reads CASQTSGGDEQFF. CDR3 bases: TGCGCCAGTCAGACTAGCGGGGGTGATGAGCAGTTCTTC.

This sequence joins TRBV5-6 and TRBJ1-3; TRBD1 matches at 9 bases. The CDR3 totals 15 residues. CDR1 SGHDT and CDR2 YYEEEE come from the germline V gene. With 4 bases clipped from V and 2 bases from J, the junction kept 4 bases outside the gene matches. CDR3 amino acids: CASSPQGATGNTIYF. In DNA, the CDR3 is TGTGCCAGCAGCCCACAGGGGGCGACTGGAAACACCATATATTTT. The complete variable domain, with remaining parts taken from reference TRBV5-6 and TRBJ1-3, reads DAGVTQSPTHLIKTRGQQVTLRCSPKSGHDTVSWYQQALGQGPQFIFQYYEEEERQRGNFPDRFSGHQFPNYSSELNVNALLLGDSALYLCASSPQGATGNTIYFGEGSWLTVV.

The genes are TRBV11-2 and TRBJ2-1, with 10 bases lining up with TRBD2. The length of the CDR3 is 15 residues. Trimming at V came to 4 bases and at J to 4 bases, leaving 4 bases not matched to a gene. Germline values: CDR1 SGHAT, CDR2 FQNNGV. The DNA for the CDR3 is TGTGCCAGCAGCTCGCTAGCGGGGGCATACAATGAGCAGTTCTTC. Translated: CASSSLAGAYNEQFF.

The chain recombines TRBV7-9 with TRBJ2-5; 9 bases fit TRBD2. Germline values: CDR1 SEHNR, CDR2 FQNEAQ (reference sequence). This CDR3 has 16 residues. The ends lost 1 base at V and 1 base at J; junction bases unmatched: 4. The CDR3 loop reads CASSLVGGGVQETQYF. The CDR3 nucleotides are TGTGCCAGCAGCTTAGTGGGCGGGGGGGTCCAAGAGACCCAGTACTTC.